These T cell receptor beta chains were read from a single sample in a study of T cell responses to AZD1222 COVID-19 vaccine. Method: immunoSEQ multiplex PCR; TCRdb's copy keeps in-frame clones and lacks some. This sample yields over 55,000 clones, of which about 80% are seen a single time; about 6.3% belongs to the top ten. The input for sequencing was peripheral blood, taken 28 days after the second AZD1222 dose. The receptors stem from an adult who received the AZD1222 COVID-19 vaccine. Each CDR3 is given with its conserved first and last residue. D genes are given only for firm matches. Rows give clone size only sometimes, using once, few, many, or a class for an expanded clone.

v_gene	d_gene	j_gene	abundance	CDR3nt	CDR3aa
TRBV6-5	-	TRBJ1-1	-	TGTGCCAGCAGCGTGGAGCAGGACCGGGTGAGGGCTTTCTTT	CASSVEQDRVRAFF
TRBV24-1	-	TRBJ2-2	-	TGTGCCACCAGTGATTCGGCAGTCGGCGGGGAGCTGTTTTTT	CATSDSAVGGELFF
TRBV12-5	-	TRBJ2-7	-	TGTGCTAGTGGTTTGGTAGACGACTACGAGCAGTACTTC	CASGLVDDYEQYF
TRBV4-1	TRBD2	TRBJ2-5	-	TGCGCCAGCAGCAAGTTAGCGGGGGTGAACAAAGAGACCCAGTACTTC	CASSKLAGVNKETQYF
TRBV27	-	TRBJ2-3	-	TGTGCCAGCAGTCTCCGGAGGGACAGCACAGATACGCAGTATTTT	CASSLRRDSTDTQYF
TRBV7-2	-	TRBJ1-2	-	TGTGCCAGCAGCTTACGTTCGGGGGGCTATGGCTACACCTTC	CASSLRSGGYGYTF
TRBV3-1/TRBV3-2	-	TRBJ1-3	-	TGTGCCAGCAGCCCCATGTCGGCGCTAAGCTCTGGAAACACCATATATTTT	CASSPMSALSSGNTIYF
TRBV12-3/TRBV12-4	-	TRBJ1-5	-	TGTGCCAGCAGTTCCGGGACACTTGGTCCCCAGCATTTT	CASSSGTLGPQHF
TRBV2	TRBD1	TRBJ2-5	-	TGTGCCAGCAGTTGGACAGGGTCGGAGACCCAGTACTTC	CASSWTGSETQYF
TRBV5-6	-	TRBJ2-4	-	TGTGCCAGCGGCCGTATGGCCTCTTCGGTCAAAAACATTCAGTACTTC	CASGRMASSVKNIQYF
TRBV5-1	TRBD2	TRBJ2-7	-	TGCGCCAGCAGCCTTAGCGGGGAACACTACGAGCAGTACTTC	CASSLSGEHYEQYF
TRBV27	-	TRBJ2-1	-	TGTGCCAGCAGTTCCCGGGCCCGGGTCAGTACTCTTACCTTCTACAATGAGCAGTTCTTC	CASSSRARVSTLTFYNEQFF
TRBV5-1	TRBD1	TRBJ2-7	many	TGCGCCAGCAGCGGGACAGGGGAAATCTACGAGCAGTACTTC	CASSGTGEIYEQYF
TRBV19	-	TRBJ2-7	-	TGTGCCAGTAGTACGCTATCGGACAGTAGCTACGAGCAGTACTTC	CASSTLSDSSYEQYF
TRBV7-2	-	TRBJ1-2	few	TGTGCCAGCAGCTTAGCGATGACAGTGATCTATGGCTACACCTTC	CASSLAMTVIYGYTF
TRBV27	TRBD1	TRBJ1-5	-	TGTGCCAGCAGTCTCAACAGGGGAAGCAATCAGCCCCAGCATTTT	CASSLNRGSNQPQHF
TRBV4-3	TRBD2	TRBJ2-1	-	TGCGCCAGCAGTCTAGCGGGGGGCTCCTACAATGAGCAGTTCTTC	CASSLAGGSYNEQFF
TRBV5-6	-	TRBJ2-7	-	TGTGCCAGCAGCTTGGGACGCGGGTTCGCCTACGAGCAGTACTTC	CASSLGRGFAYEQYF
TRBV28	-	TRBJ2-7	-	TGTGCCAGCAGCCTAGGACAGTACGAGCAGTACTTC	CASSLGQYEQYF
TRBV10-1	-	TRBJ2-5	-	TGCGCCAGCAGTGAGTCGCTTGGGGGCGGCCAAGAGACCCAGTACTTC	CASSESLGGGQETQYF
TRBV13	TRBD1	TRBJ1-5	-	TGTGCCAGCAGCTCAGGACAGGGTCGAAACGAGCCCCAGCATTTT	CASSSGQGRNEPQHF
TRBV9	-	TRBJ2-2	-	TGTGCCAGCGGGTACGGGGCGGGGCTTAACACCGGGGAGCTGTTTTTT	CASGYGAGLNTGELFF
TRBV30	-	TRBJ2-7	few	TGTGCCTGGAGTGTCGCAAGGACCTTCCGTAACTACGAGCAGTACTTC	CAWSVARTFRNYEQYF
TRBV7-8	-	TRBJ1-4	-	TGTGCCAGCAGCTTAGGGGGCCCCCGTTCAACTAATGAAAAACTGTTTTTT	CASSLGGPRSTNEKLFF
TRBV30	-	TRBJ1-2	-	TGTGCCTGGAGTGTAAGCGGATACGGCTACACCTTC	CAWSVSGYGYTF
TRBV7-9	TRBD2	TRBJ2-2	-	TGTGCCAGCAGCGTATGGGATAGCGGGGGTGTCACGAACACCGGGGAGCTGTTTTTT	CASSVWDSGGVTNTGELFF
TRBV29-1	TRBD1	TRBJ1-2	once	TGCAGCGTAGGGGACAGTTACTACACCTTC	CSVGDSYYTF
TRBV19	TRBD1	TRBJ2-3	-	TGTGCCAGTAGTATCCGACAGGGGCGCACAGATACGCAGTATTTT	CASSIRQGRTDTQYF
TRBV6-5	-	TRBJ1-1	-	TGTGCCAGCAGTTACTCGATTCAAATGAACACTGAAGCTTTCTTT	CASSYSIQMNTEAFF
TRBV19	TRBD1	TRBJ2-4	-	TGTGCCAGTAGTATAGATGGGACAGGGGGCGCAAGGTGCTTC	CASSIDGTGGARCF
TRBV13	TRBD1	TRBJ1-1	few	TGTGCCAGCAGCGGCGACAGGGTAGGTGAAGCTTTCTTT	CASSGDRVGEAFF
TRBV19	-	TRBJ1-1	-	TGTGCCAGCGAGGGAATGAGTCTGAACACTGAAGCTTTCTTT	CASEGMSLNTEAFF
TRBV18	TRBD1	TRBJ1-1	-	TGTGCCAGCTCACCAAAGTTGCGGACAGGGGGCGATGGAACCACTGAAGCTTTCTTT	CASSPKLRTGGDGTTEAFF
TRBV19	-	TRBJ1-2	-	TGTGCCAGTAGTATAAGTTGGACAGCCGTGAGGGGAGCAGCTGGCTACACCTTC	CASSISWTAVRGAAGYTF
TRBV7-9	TRBD1	TRBJ1-4	-	TGTGCCAGCAGCTTACCGCGGACAGGGGTCGAAAAACTGTTTTTT	CASSLPRTGVEKLFF
TRBV6-5	-	TRBJ1-6	-	TGTGCCAGCAGTTACTTCTTTCCCTATAATTCACCCCTCCACTTT	CASSYFFPYNSPLHF
TRBV5-1	-	TRBJ2-5	-	TGCGCCAGCAGCTTGGACCCCGGGGGAAGGGGGGAGACCCAGTACTTC	CASSLDPGGRGETQYF
TRBV4-3	-	TRBJ1-6	-	TGCGCCAGCAGCCAAGTCGGGACGGGGCCCCTCCACTTT	CASSQVGTGPLHF
TRBV3-1/TRBV3-2	-	TRBJ2-2	-	TGTGCCAGCAGCCGAATCGGAGGCGGGGAGCTGTTTTTT	CASSRIGGGELFF
TRBV5-1	TRBD2	TRBJ2-1	-	TGCGCCAGCAGCCTAGCGGGGAGCTCCTACAATGAGCAGTTCTTC	CASSLAGSSYNEQFF
TRBV3-1/TRBV3-2	TRBD1	TRBJ2-3	-	TGTGCCAGCAGCCCGACAGGGGGTCAGGGAGATACGCAGTATTTT	CASSPTGGQGDTQYF
TRBV4-3	-	TRBJ2-7	medium-sized	TGCGCCAGCAGCCAAGTGCCGGGTCGCGCCGAGCAGTACTTC	CASSQVPGRAEQYF
TRBV11-2	-	TRBJ1-5	once	TGTGCCAGCAGCTTAGGTTACGGTCGAGGGGACAATCAGCCCCAGCATTTT	CASSLGYGRGDNQPQHF
TRBV24-1	-	TRBJ2-5	once	TGTGCCACCAGTGATTTTATACAGGGAGGCGAGACCCAGTACTTC	CATSDFIQGGETQYF
TRBV2	-	TRBJ1-6	-	TGTGCCAGCGGTCGGGAGGCTGGGGTCAATTCACCCCTCCACTTT	CASGREAGVNSPLHF
TRBV7-9	TRBD1	TRBJ2-7	once	TGTGCCAGCAGCCATACAGGGGAATACGAGCAGTACTTC	CASSHTGEYEQYF
TRBV4-1	TRBD2	TRBJ2-3	-	TGCGCCAGCAGCCAAGACCTAGCGGGGTTATCAGATACGCAGTATTTT	CASSQDLAGLSDTQYF
TRBV18	TRBD1	TRBJ1-4	-	TGTGCCAGCTCACCAAGACAGGGGACTAATGAAAAACTGTTTTTT	CASSPRQGTNEKLFF
TRBV4-1	TRBD2	TRBJ2-2	few	TGCGCCAGCAGCCAAGCTAGCGGTGCGAACACCGGGGAGCTGTTTTTT	CASSQASGANTGELFF
TRBV7-9	-	TRBJ2-7	-	TGTGCCAGCAGCTTCTGGTCTACGTACGAGCAGTACTTC	CASSFWSTYEQYF